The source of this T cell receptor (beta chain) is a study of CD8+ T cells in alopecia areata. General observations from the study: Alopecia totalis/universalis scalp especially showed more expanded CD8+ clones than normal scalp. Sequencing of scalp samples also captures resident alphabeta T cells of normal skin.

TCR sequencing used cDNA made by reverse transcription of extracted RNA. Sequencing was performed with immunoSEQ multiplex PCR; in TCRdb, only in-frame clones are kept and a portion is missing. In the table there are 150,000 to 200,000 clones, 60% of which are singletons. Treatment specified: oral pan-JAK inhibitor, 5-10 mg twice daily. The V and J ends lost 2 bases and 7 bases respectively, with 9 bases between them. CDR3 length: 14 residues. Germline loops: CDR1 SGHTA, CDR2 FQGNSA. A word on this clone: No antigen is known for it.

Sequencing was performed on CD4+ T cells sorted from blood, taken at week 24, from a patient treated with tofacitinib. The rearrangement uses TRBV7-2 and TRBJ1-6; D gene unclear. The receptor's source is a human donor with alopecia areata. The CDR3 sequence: CASSLSGGNSPLHF. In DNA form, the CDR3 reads TGTGCCAGCAGCTTATCAGGAGGAAATTCACCCCTCCACTTT.